These 15 T cell receptor beta chains originate from one sample sequenced in a study of cytomegalovirus exposure and HLA in healthy donors (dated by TCRdb to about 2017). Library creation used the immunoSEQ multiplex PCR assay. TCRdb re-hosts the immuneACCESS table, in-frame sequences only. Its copies lack some clones; in the studies checked, an unresolved V gene accounts for under half of them, and the cause for the rest is not known. Counted in this sample were fewer than 95,000 clones; roughly 94% of them appeared once. The ten top clones hold roughly 0.6% of the sample. Sequencing was done on a sample of PBMCs. These receptors were collected from a young woman in good health and CMV-seronegative.

The rearrangement links TRBV6-5 to TRBJ2-7, with TRBD1 identical over 7 bases. Germline-derived CDR1 and CDR2 are MNHEY and SVGAGI. The trim removed 5 bases at V and 5 bases at J, leaving 9 bases unmatched. This CDR3 contains 14 residues. DNA for the CDR3: TGTGCCAGCAGTCGGGACAGAGGGGGCAACGAGCAGTACTTC. Encoded protein: CASSRDRGGNEQYF.

With respect to this clone: The sample holds other DNA sequences that translate to the same CDR3. The rearrangement links TRBV27 to TRBJ2-3; TRBD2 might be the D (5 bases). V gave up 0 bases and J gave up 0 bases, with 7 bases separating them. Germline CDR1 is MNHEY and CDR2 is SMNVEV (reference sequence). There are 15 residues in the CDR3. The CDR3 is CASSLSSGSTDTQYF. The CDR3 DNA sequence: TGTGCCAGCAGTTTATCATCGGGGAGCACAGATACGCAGTATTTT.

The V gene is TRBV5-6, the J gene TRBJ1-2; D is undetermined. Germline V gene sequence: CDR1 SGHDT, CDR2 YYEEEE. V was cut by 0 bases and J by 4 bases, with 10 bases left in between. The CDR3 loop spans 14 amino acids. CDR3 bases: TGTGCCAGCAGCTTGGGCCGGGAACCCTATGGCTACACCTTC. Its protein product is CASSLGREPYGYTF.

This chain joins TRBV28 and TRBJ1-5; 7 bases are a match to TRBD1. V shed 5 bases, J shed 7 bases, and the junction held 14 bases outside the gene matches. This CDR3 comprises 16 residues. From germline, CDR1 is MDHEN and CDR2 SYDVKM. The CDR3 DNA is TGTGCCAGCAGTCTTCTCCCAGCTACAGGGGAACAGCCCCAGCATTTT. It is translated as CASSLLPATGEQPQHF.

The genes are TRBV4-2 and TRBJ1-2, with 8 bases identical to TRBD1. CDR3 length equals 13 residues. The V gene end was trimmed by 1 base and the J gene end by 6 bases; junction bases not matched to a gene: 1. The germline gives CDR1 LGHNA, CDR2 YNFKEQ. The CDR3: CASSQGTGNGYTF. Here the CDR3 DNA reads TGTGCCAGCAGCCAAGGGACAGGGAATGGCTACACCTTC.

This clone was found once. This chain joins TRBV19 and TRBJ2-7; TRBD2 matches 8 bases. The CDR3 runs to 15 residues. The junction had 7 bases not matched to a gene; V was cut back by 5 bases and J by 1 base. Germline V gene sequence: CDR1 LNHDA, CDR2 SQIVND (reference sequence). The CDR3 sequence: CASSPRLAHSYEQYF. CDR3 bases: TGTGCCAGTAGTCCGCGACTAGCGCATTCCTACGAGCAGTACTTC.

The chain carries TRBV19 and TRBJ2-1; D remains unclear. This CDR3 has 15 residues. The germline CDR1 and CDR2 sequences are LNHDA and SQIVND (reference sequence). The V and J ends lost 7 bases and 5 bases respectively, with 18 bases between them. Here the CDR3 reads CASIDTPAPNNEQFF. DNA of the CDR3: TGTGCCAGTATCGACACCCCCGCTCCTAACAATGAGCAGTTCTTC.

The rearrangement links TRBV7-9 to TRBJ2-1; perhaps TRBD1 as D (5 bases). This CDR3 contains 13 residues. The V gene lost 5 bases and the J gene lost 5 bases, with 10 bases spanning the gap. The germline gives CDR1 SEHNR, CDR2 FQNEAQ (reference sequence). The DNA of the CDR3 is TGTGCCAGCAGCGTGGGGCAGAACAATGAGCAGTTCTTC. Its translation is CASSVGQNNEQFF. The entire variable domain, with the rest obtained from reference TRBV7-9 and TRBJ2-1, is as follows: DTGVSQNPRHKITKRGQNVTFRCDPISEHNRLYWYRQTLGQGPEFLTYFQNEAQLEKSRLLSDRFSAERPKGSFSTLEIQRTEQGDSAMYLCASSVGQNNEQFFGPGTRLTVL.

The rearrangement uses TRBV4-3 and TRBJ2-7; tentative D call: TRBD2 (6 bases). The CDR3 has 15 residues. V lost 3 bases and J 6 bases, leaving 18 bases between the germline ends. The germline CDR1 and CDR2 sequences are LGHNA and YSLEER. CDR3 bases: TGCGCCAGCAGCCAGGGGGGAACGGGTCCTCGCGAGCAGTACTTC. This gives the protein CASSQGGTGPREQYF.

The V gene is TRBV28, the J gene TRBJ1-5, with 11 bases fitting TRBD1. The V and J ends lost 2 bases and 1 base, in that order; junction bases with no gene match: 10. Germline CDR1 is MDHEN and CDR2 is SYDVKM. The CDR3 consists of 19 residues. The CDR3 bases are TGTGCCAGCAGTTTAAGTGGTTGGACAGGGGGCGGGAGCAATCAGCCCCAGCATTTT. This translates into CASSLSGWTGGGSNQPQHF.

The rearrangement uses TRBV6-5 and TRBJ2-1; the match to TRBD2 covers 7 bases. This CDR3 is built from 14 residues. The trim removed 8 bases at V and 8 bases at J, leaving 12 bases unmatched. Germline loops: CDR1 MNHEY, CDR2 SVGAGI. Here the CDR3 reads CASAGRLASDEQFF. CDR3 sequence (DNA): TGTGCCAGCGCAGGGCGACTAGCTTCGGATGAGCAGTTCTTC.

The J gene is TRBJ2-2, the V gene TRBV29-1, with 11 bases matching TRBD1. Unmatched junction bases numbered 3, after V lost 4 bases and J lost 5 bases. Per germline, CDR1 SQVTM and CDR2 ANQGSEA. The CDR3 has 14 residues. The CDR3 loop reads CSVVDRGRTGELFF. CDR3 nucleotides: TGCAGCGTTGTGGACAGGGGGCGGACCGGGGAGCTGTTTTTT.

The rearrangement links TRBV7-9 to TRBJ1-3; no firm D call. The CDR3 sequence is 15 residues long. Per the germline V gene, CDR1 is SEHNR and CDR2 is FQNEAQ (reference sequence). V lost 2 bases and J 2 bases, leaving 10 bases between the germline ends. The CDR3 region is CASSLSEDTGNTIYF. The CDR3 nucleotides are TGTGCCAGCAGCTTATCAGAGGATACTGGAAACACCATATATTTT.

The chain recombines TRBV7-9 with TRBJ1-1; D remains unclear. Germline lookup yields CDR1 SEHNR and CDR2 FQNEAQ (reference sequence). The CDR3 extends over 14 amino acids. Between the trimmed V and J ends, which lost 8 bases and 14 bases, there was a span of 27 bases. CDR3: CASGKTDSLNYSFF. The CDR3 DNA reads TGTGCCAGCGGGAAGACGGACTCATTAAATTATTCCTTCTTT.

This rearrangement joins TRBV5-1 to TRBJ1-1; 8 nucleotides agree with TRBD1. In germline, CDR1 is SGHRS, CDR2 YFSETQ. Trimming cost V 2 bases and J 2 bases; bases outside gene matches: 8. This CDR3 region has 16 residues. The CDR3 spells CASSFPGTGKNTEAFF. Written as DNA, the CDR3 is TGCGCCAGCAGCTTTCCCGGGACAGGTAAAAACACTGAAGCTTTCTTT.